The clone carrying this T cell receptor (beta chain) was seen at least ten times. Its target is unknown. Using its own MiXCR run on the RACE reads, TCRdb lists one record per CDR3 protein. Of approximately 97,000 distinct CDR3 sequences listed, approximately 10% are singletons. This record belongs to a study of human T cells and chemical hapten exposure. Study details: Patch tests applied 0.01% DPC to the upper back, read at 6 days. A patient group, mainly female, showed alopecia areata, totalis or universalis. General study results and limits: Compared to controls, expanded TCRs made significantly more large clusters of similar CDR3s.

In germline, CDR1 is MNHEY, CDR2 SVGEGT. The CDR3 extends over 15 amino acids. V was shortened by 2 bases and J by 0 bases, with 5 bases between the two germline ends. Regarding time point: patch test 2, 6 weeks after DPC sensitization. The treatment is: therapeutic diphenylcyclopropenone sensitization with weekly scalp DPC. Extraction yielded total RNA from whole blood (unfractionated). V is TRBV6-2 or TRBV6-3 and J is TRBJ2-6; no definite D call. The TCR was taken from a woman between 40 and 55 years old with alopecia areata. Some clones in this sample may be carry-over from other donors' samples. The input for sequencing was whole blood, taken in connection with sensitization to the hapten diphenylcyclopropenone (DPC). The DNA for the CDR3 is TGTGCCAGCAGTTACGGTACCTCTGGGGCCAACGTCCTGACTTTC. It specifies CASSYGTSGANVLTF.